This T cell receptor (beta chain) was documented in a study of response to subunit inactivated influenza vaccine. One entry per CDR3 protein, called by TCRdb with MiXCR from the RT-PCR reads. The table has under 950,000 distinct CDR3 sequences, 20% to 25% seen once. Per germline, CDR1 MNHNY and CDR2 SVGAGI (reference sequence). Trimming left V 9 bases short and J 4 bases short, with 12 bases between. This CDR3 is built from 12 residues. This clonotype was found once. What it recognizes is unknown. Overall study results and limits: Authors suggested few new T cells are recruited by each seasonal influenza vaccination.

The receptor's source is a middle-aged man who received an inactivated influenza vaccine. V gene TRBV6-6 combines with J gene TRBJ1-2; possibly TRBD1 for D (5 bases). Sequences were derived from PBMCs from blood, sampled less than 6 days after vaccination. The CDR3 coding sequence is TGTGCCAGTAAAGACAGTTTCTATGGCTACACCTTC. Protein product: CASKDSFYGYTF.